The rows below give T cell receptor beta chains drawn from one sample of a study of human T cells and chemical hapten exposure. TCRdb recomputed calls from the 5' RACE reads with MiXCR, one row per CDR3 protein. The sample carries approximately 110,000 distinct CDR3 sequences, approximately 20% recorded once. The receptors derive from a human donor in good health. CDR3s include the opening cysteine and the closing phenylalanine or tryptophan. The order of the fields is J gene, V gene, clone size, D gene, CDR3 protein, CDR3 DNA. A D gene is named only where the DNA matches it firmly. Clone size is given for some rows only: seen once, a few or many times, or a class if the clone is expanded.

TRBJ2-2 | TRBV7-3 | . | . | CASSLTGSLYFTGELFF | TGTGCCAGCAGCTTAACGGGGTCCCTTTACTTCACCGGGGAGCTGTTTTTT
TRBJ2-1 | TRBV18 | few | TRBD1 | CASSPDRGENEQFF | TGTGCCAGCTCACCAGACAGGGGGGAGAATGAGCAGTTCTTC
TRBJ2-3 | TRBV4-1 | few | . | CASSARGSGDQDTQYF | TGCGCCAGCAGCGCGAGGGGGTCGGGCGACCAAGATACGCAGTATTTT
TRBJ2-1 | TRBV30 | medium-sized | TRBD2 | CACRTSGYNEQFF | TGTGCCTGTCGCACTAGCGGGTACAATGAGCAGTTCTTC
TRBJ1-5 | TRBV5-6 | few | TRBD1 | CASSVTGVGNQPQHF | TGTGCCAGCAGCGTTACAGGGGTCGGCAATCAGCCCCAGCATTTT
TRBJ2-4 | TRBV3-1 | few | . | CASSQRGLEDIQYF | TGTGCCAGCAGCCAAAGAGGGCTGGAGGACATTCAGTACTTC
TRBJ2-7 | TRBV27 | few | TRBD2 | CASRTGLAGYEQYF | TGTGCCAGCAGGACGGGACTAGCGGGATACGAGCAGTACTTC
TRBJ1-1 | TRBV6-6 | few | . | CASSFDRSTEAFF | TGTGCCAGCAGTTTCGACAGGAGCACTGAAGCTTTCTTT
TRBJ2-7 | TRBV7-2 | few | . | CASSLGLNREQYF | TGTGCCAGCAGCTTAGGCCTAAATCGCGAGCAGTACTTC
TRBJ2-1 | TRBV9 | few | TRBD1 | CASSVGTGAYNEQFF | TGTGCCAGCAGCGTAGGGACAGGGGCCTACAATGAGCAGTTCTTC
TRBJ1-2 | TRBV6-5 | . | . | CASRRTFDANYGYTF | TGTGCCAGCCGGCGGACGTTCGACGCTAACTATGGCTACACCTTC
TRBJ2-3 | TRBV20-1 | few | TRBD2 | CSLGGRETDTQYF | TGCAGTCTAGGCGGGAGGGAAACAGATACGCAGTATTTT
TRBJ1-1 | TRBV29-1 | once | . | CSVLGSNTEAFF | TGCAGCGTTTTAGGGTCGAACACTGAAGCTTTCTTT
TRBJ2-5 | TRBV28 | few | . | CASSPRETQYF | TGTGCCAGCAGTCCCCGAGAGACCCAGTACTTC
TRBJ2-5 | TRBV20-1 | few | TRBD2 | CSARIVPGLAGETQYF | TGCAGTGCTAGAATAGTCCCGGGACTAGCGGGAGAGACCCAGTACTTC
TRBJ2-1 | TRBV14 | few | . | CASSQGPGQYNEQFF | TGTGCCAGCAGCCAAGGCCCGGGACAATACAATGAGCAGTTCTTC
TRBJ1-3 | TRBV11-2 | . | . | CASSLGYSGNTIYF | TGTGCCAGCAGCTTAGGGTACTCTGGAAACACCATATATTTT
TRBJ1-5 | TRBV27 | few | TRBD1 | CASRLGQVPNQPQHF | TGTGCCAGCAGGTTGGGACAGGTGCCTAATCAGCCCCAGCATTTT
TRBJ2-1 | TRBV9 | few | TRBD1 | CASSAGQAAYNEQFF | TGTGCCAGCAGCGCGGGACAGGCCGCCTACAATGAGCAGTTCTTC
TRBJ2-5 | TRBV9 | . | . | CASSVAGALWETQYF | TGTGCCAGCAGCGTAGCGGGAGCCCTCTGGGAGACCCAGTACTTC
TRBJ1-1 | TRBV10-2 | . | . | CASSVPSLRPEAFF | TGCGCCAGCAGTGTTCCGTCCCTCCGCCCTGAAGCTTTCTTT
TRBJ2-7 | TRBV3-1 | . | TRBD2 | CASSQGGGSQRNYEQYF | TGTGCCAGCAGCCAAGGTGGCGGGAGTCAGAGGAACTACGAGCAGTACTTC
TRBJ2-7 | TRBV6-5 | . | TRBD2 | CASSSLHSGRAHEQYF | TGTGCCAGCAGTTCCCTTCATAGCGGGAGGGCCCACGAGCAGTACTTC
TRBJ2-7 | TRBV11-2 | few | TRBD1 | CASSSLAPGQHSYEQYF | TGTGCCAGCAGCTCCCTTGCCCCGGGACAGCACTCCTACGAGCAGTACTTC
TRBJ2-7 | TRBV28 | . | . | CASSLPAGSIYEQYF | TGTGCCAGCAGTTTACCCGCGGGTTCGATCTACGAGCAGTACTTC
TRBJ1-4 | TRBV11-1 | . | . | CASSLPAYQDEKLFF | TGTGCCAGCAGCTTACCCGCTTATCAAGATGAAAAACTGTTTTTT
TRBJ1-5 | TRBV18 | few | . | CASSPVASFSNQPQHF | TGTGCCAGCTCACCAGTGGCCTCGTTTAGCAATCAGCCCCAGCATTTT
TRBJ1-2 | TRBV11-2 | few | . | CASSLVDDYGYTF | TGTGCCAGCAGCTTAGTGGATGACTATGGCTACACCTTC
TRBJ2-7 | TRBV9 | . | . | CASSVALATYEQYF | TGTGCCAGCAGCGTAGCTCTGGCCACCTACGAGCAGTACTTC
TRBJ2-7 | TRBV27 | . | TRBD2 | CASSFRGRKDEQYF | TGTGCCAGCAGTTTTCGCGGGAGGAAGGACGAGCAGTACTTC
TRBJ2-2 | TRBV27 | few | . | CASSLSRLNTGELFF | TGTGCCAGCAGTTTATCGAGGCTGAACACCGGGGAGCTGTTTTTT
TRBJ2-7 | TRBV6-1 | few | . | CATKGPLEYF | TGTGCCACCAAGGGACCGCTGGAGTACTTC
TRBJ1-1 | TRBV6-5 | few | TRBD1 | CASSEDRQNTEAFF | TGTGCCAGCAGTGAGGACAGGCAGAACACTGAAGCTTTCTTT
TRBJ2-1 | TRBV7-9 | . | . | CASSPSLLREQFF | TGTGCCAGCAGCCCTAGTTTGCTCCGGGAGCAGTTCTTC
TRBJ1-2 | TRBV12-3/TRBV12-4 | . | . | CASSPGQYPNYGYTF | TGTGCCAGCAGCCCTGGACAGTACCCTAACTATGGCTACACCTTC
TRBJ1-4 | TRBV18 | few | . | CASSPRTEVFPPEKLFF | TGTGCCAGCTCACCACGGACGGAGGTTTTCCCTCCTGAAAAACTGTTTTTT
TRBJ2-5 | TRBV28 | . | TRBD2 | CASSLWMTVRGGSYEETQYF | TGTGCCAGCAGTTTATGGATGACAGTACGGGGGGGATCGTACGAAGAGACCCAGTACTTC
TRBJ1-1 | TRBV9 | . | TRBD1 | CASSVGQGDSNTEAFF | TGTGCCAGCAGCGTAGGGCAGGGGGACTCGAACACTGAAGCTTTCTTT
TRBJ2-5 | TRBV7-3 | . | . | CASSRDGQETQYF | TGTGCCAGCAGCCGGGACGGTCAAGAGACCCAGTACTTC
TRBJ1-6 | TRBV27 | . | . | CASSSRTDYNSPLHF | TGTGCCAGCAGTTCGCGGACAGACTATAATTCACCCCTCCACTTT
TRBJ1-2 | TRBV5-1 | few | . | CASSLAGTGNYGYTF | TGCGCCAGCAGCTTGGCCGGGACGGGAAACTATGGCTACACCTTC
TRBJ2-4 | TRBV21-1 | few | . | CASIPGQGVGTKNIQYF | TGTGCCAGCATCCCTGGGCAGGGGGTCGGGACCAAAAACATTCAGTACTTC
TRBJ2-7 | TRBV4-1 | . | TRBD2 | CASSQVTSGRYEQYF | TGCGCCAGCAGCCAAGTCACTAGCGGGAGGTACGAGCAGTACTTC
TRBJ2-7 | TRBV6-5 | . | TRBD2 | CASSYVGLAGSYEQYF | TGTGCCAGCAGTTACGTCGGGCTAGCGGGCTCCTACGAGCAGTACTTC
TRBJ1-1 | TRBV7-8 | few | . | CASSLRLGRDVEAFF | TGTGCCAGCAGCTTAAGGTTGGGACGGGATGTTGAAGCTTTCTTT
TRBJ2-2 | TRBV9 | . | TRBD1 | CASSPAQGALTGELFF | TGTGCCAGCAGCCCTGCCCAGGGGGCGCTGACCGGGGAGCTGTTTTTT
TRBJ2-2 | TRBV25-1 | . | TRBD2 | CASSGLGLAGGPARGTGELFF | TGTGCCAGCAGTGGGTTGGGGCTAGCGGGAGGACCCGCGCGGGGAACCGGGGAGCTGTTTTTT
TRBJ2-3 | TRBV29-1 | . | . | CSVEGTLTDTQYF | TGCAGCGTTGAAGGTACCCTCACAGATACGCAGTATTTT
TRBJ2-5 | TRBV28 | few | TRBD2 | CASTELAGGTETQYF | TGTGCCAGCACCGAGCTGGCGGGAGGGACAGAGACCCAGTACTTC
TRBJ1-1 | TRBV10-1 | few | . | CASQQSHSLPTEAFF | TGCGCCAGCCAGCAGTCTCACAGCCTGCCCACTGAAGCTTTCTTT
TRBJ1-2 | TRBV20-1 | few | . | CSARQGYGYTF | TGCAGTGCTAGACAGGGCTATGGCTACACCTTC
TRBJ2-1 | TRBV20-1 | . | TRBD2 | CSAPPPAGGYNEQFF | TGCAGTGCCCCCCCTCCAGCGGGAGGCTACAATGAGCAGTTCTTC
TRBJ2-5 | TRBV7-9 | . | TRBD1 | CASSPWDRVRETQYF | TGTGCCAGCAGCCCCTGGGACAGGGTTAGAGAGACCCAGTACTTC
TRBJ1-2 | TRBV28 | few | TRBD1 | CASSLAGGSYGYTF | TGTGCCAGCAGTTTAGCAGGGGGCAGCTATGGCTACACCTTC